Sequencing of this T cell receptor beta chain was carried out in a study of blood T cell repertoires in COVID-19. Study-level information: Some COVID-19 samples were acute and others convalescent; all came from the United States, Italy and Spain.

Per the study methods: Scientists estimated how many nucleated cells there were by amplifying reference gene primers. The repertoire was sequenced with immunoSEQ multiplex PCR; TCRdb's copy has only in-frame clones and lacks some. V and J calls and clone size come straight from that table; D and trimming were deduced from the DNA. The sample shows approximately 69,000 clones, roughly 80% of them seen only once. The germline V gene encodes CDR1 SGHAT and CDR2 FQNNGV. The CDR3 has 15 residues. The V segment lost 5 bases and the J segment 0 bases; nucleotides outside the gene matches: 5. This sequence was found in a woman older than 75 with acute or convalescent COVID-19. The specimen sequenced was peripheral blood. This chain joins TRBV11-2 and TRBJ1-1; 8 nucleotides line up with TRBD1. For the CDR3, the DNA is TGTGCCAGCAGCCCCCACAGGGGGGTGAACACTGAAGCTTTCTTT. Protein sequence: CASSPHRGVNTEAFF.